This T cell receptor (beta chain) was sequenced for a study of cytomegalovirus exposure and HLA in healthy donors. General study points: Follow-up analysis later connected one missense variant in DCLRE1C with trimming of TCR beta V- and J-genes.

This clone was counted only a few times. Antigen: not known. Amplification used 60 Vbeta primers and 13 Jbeta primers. The assay was immunoSEQ multiplex PCR, and TCRdb's table has in-frame clones only and misses some. The table has 75,000 to 95,000 clones, roughly three fifths seen once. Deletions cut 2 bases from V and 3 bases from J, with 8 bases between. The CDR3 is 12 residues long. CDR1 is GTSNPN, CDR2 SVGIG, per germline (reference sequence). This chain links TRBV30 with TRBJ2-7; D is perhaps TRBD1 (5 bases). Source material: PBMCs. This clonotype was obtained from a woman between 25 and 40 years old in good health and CMV-seronegative. In DNA, the CDR3 is TGTGCCTGGAGTCCCGACAGCTACGAGCAGTACTTC. It specifies CAWSPDSYEQYF. Based on the CDR3 plus reference TRBV30 and TRBJ2-7, the full variable domain is SQTIHQWPATLVQPVGSPLSLECTVEGTSNPNLYWYRQAAGRGLQLLFYSVGIGQISSEVPQNLSASRPQDRQFILSSKKLLLSDSGFYLCAWSPDSYEQYFGPGTRLTVT.